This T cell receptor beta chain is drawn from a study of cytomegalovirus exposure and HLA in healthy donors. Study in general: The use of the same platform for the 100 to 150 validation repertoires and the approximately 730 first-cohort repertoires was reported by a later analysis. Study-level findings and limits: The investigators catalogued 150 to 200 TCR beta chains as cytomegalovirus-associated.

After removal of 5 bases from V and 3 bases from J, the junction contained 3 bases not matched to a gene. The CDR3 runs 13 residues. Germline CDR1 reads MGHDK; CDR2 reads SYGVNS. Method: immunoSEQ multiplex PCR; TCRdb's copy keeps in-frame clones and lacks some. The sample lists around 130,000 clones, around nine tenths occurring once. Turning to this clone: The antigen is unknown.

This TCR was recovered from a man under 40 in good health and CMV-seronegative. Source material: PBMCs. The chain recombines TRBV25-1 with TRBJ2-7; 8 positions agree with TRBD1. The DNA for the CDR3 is TGTGCCAGCAGTAGGACAGGGAGCTACGAGCAGTACTTC. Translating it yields CASSRTGSYEQYF.